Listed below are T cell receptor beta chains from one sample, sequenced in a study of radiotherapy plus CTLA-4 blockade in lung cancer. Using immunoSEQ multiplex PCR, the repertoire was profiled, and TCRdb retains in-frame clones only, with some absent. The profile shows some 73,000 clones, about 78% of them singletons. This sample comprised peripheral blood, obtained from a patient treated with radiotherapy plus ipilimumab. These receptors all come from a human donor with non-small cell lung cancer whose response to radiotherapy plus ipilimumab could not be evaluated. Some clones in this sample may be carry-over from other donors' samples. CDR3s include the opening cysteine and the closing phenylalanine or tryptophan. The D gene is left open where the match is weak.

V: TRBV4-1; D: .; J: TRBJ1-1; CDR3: CASSHESQGNTEAFF
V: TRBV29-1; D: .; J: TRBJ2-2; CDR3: CPTGRANTGELFF
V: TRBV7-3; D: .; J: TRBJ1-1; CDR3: CASSPFTGAEAFF
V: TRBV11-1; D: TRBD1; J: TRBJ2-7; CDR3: CASSLRTGMSEQYF
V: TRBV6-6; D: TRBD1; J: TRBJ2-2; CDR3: CASSRQGASNTGELFF
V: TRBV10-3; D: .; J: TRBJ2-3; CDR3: CAITSGLGANTQYF
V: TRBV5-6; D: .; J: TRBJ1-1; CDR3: CASSPREYRENTEAFF
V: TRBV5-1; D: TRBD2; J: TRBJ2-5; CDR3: CASSLVTSGETQYF
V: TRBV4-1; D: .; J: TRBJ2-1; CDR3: CASSQDVVYNEQFF
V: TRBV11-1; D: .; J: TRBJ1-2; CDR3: CASSFSGGSGYTF
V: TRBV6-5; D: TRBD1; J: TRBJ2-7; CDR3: CASSYSGTGEYEQYF
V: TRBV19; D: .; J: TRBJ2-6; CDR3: CASRTGLGTGANVLTF
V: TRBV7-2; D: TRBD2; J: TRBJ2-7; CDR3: CASSRFQRAGGVWEQYF
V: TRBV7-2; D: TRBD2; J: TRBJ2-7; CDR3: CASSRSGGSPSDEQYF
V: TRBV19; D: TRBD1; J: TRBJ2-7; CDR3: CASSISYRGIRPYEQYF
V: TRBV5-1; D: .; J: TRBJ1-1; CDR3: CASSLDRVGVITEAFF
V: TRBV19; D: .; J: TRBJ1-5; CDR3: CASSIQWQPQHF
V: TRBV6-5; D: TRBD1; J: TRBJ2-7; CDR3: CASSGAGGGFEQYF
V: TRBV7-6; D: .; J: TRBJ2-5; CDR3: CASSLGVAWRGSKETQYF
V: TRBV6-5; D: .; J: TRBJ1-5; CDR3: CASRTVSNQPQHF
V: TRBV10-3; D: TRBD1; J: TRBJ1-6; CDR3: CAISIRDRGNSPLHF
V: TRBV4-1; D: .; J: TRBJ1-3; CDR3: CASSQRRESGNTIYF
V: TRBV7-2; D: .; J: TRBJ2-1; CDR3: CASSLEYRRDNEQFF
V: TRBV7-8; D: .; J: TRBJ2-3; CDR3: CASSLNRGSTDTQYF